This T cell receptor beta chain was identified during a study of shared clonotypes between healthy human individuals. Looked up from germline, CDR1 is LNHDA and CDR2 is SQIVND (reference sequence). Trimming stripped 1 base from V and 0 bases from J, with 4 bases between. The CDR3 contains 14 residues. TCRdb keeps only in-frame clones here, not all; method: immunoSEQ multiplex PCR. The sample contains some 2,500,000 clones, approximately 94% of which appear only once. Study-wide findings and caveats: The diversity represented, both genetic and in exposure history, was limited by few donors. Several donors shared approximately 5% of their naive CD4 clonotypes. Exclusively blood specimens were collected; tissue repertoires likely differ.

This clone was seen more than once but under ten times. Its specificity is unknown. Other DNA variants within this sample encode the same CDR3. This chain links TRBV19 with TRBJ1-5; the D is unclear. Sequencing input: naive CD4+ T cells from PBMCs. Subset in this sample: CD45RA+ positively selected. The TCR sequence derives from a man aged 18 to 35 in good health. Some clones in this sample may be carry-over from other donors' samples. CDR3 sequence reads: CASSIGGSNQPQHF. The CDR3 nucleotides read TGTGCCAGTAGTATAGGCGGTAGCAATCAGCCCCAGCATTTT. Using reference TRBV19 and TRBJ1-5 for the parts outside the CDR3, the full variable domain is DGGITQSPKYLFRKEGQNVTLSCEQNLNHDAMYWYRQDPGQGLRLIYYSQIVNDFQKGDIAEGYSVSREKKESFPLTVTSAQKNPTAFYLCASSIGGSNQPQHFGDGTRLSIL.